The 32 T cell receptor beta chains presented below share a single source sample, sequenced in a study of regulatory T cells in long-lasting Graves disease. Time point here: newly diagnosed GD, antithyroid drugs for less than 3 months. With RNA extracted from PBMCs as input, the TCR library was made. TCR beta libraries were built with iRepertoire HTBI primers and Arm-PCR of CDR3 regions. TCRdb redid the calling of the multiplex PCR reads with MiXCR, one entry per CDR3 protein. The sample records fewer than 550,000 distinct CDR3 sequences, about a sixth being singletons. This same sample was also taken into another study, of T cells in Graves' hyperthyroidism and ophthalmopathy.

The material sequenced was peripheral blood mononuclear cells (PBMCs), taken at new diagnosis, from a patient treated with antithyroid drugs. The receptor source for this set is a young woman with Graves disease.

The V gene is TRBV27, the J gene TRBJ2-6; D gene unclear. There are 13 residues in the CDR3. Germline CDR1 and CDR2: MNHEY and SMNVEV (reference sequence). V lost 6 bases and J 0 bases, leaving 3 bases between the germline ends. CDR3 DNA: TGTGCCAGCAGGCTCTCTGGGGCCAACGTCCTGACTTTC. The encoded protein is CASRLSGANVLTF. Full variable domain (remainder filled in from reference TRBV27 and TRBJ2-6): EAQVTQNPRYLITVTGKKLTVTCSQNMNHEYMSWYRQDPGLGLRQIYYSMNVEVTDKGDVPEGYKVSRKEKRNFPLILESPSPNQTSLYFCASRLSGANVLTFGAGSRLTVL.

This chain's CDR3 is CASSELRETQYF. As DNA, the CDR3 is TGTGCCAGCAGTGAATTGCGTGAGACCCAGTACTTC. The chain joins TRBV6-1 to TRBJ2-5, with no clear D. Trimming stripped 2 bases from V and 5 bases from J, with 6 bases between. The CDR3 has 12 residues. Per the germline V gene, CDR1 is MNHNS and CDR2 is SASEGT.

The chain couples TRBV19 to TRBJ2-5; 7 nucleotides align to TRBD1. The CDR3 has 14 amino acids. V dropped 4 bases and J dropped 2; count of bases not matched to a gene: 4. Germline V gene data show CDR1 as LNHDA and CDR2 as SQIVND (reference sequence). CDR3 sequence: CASSTLGQQETQYF. The CDR3 nucleotides read TGTGCCAGTAGTACGTTGGGACAGCAAGAGACCCAGTACTTC. The variable domain in full, with the rest retrieved from reference TRBV19 and TRBJ2-5, is DGGITQSPKYLFRKEGQNVTLSCEQNLNHDAMYWYRQDPGQGLRLIYYSQIVNDFQKGDIAEGYSVSREKKESFPLTVTSAQKNPTAFYLCASSTLGQQETQYFGPGTRLLVL.

This clonotype was observed many times. Here the CDR3 reads CASSSWDSPDTF. DNA for the CDR3: TGTGCCAGCAGCTCCTGGGACAGCCCAGACACCTTC. V and J are TRBV28 and TRBJ1-2; 7 nucleotides match TRBD1. The CDR3 contains 12 residues. CDR1 MDHEN and CDR2 SYDVKM come from the germline V gene. J gave up 12 bases and V 6 bases, and 10 bases lay outside the gene matches.

This clonotype was detected ten times or more. The V and J genes are TRBV4-3 and TRBJ1-1; maybe TRBD1 (5 bases). This CDR3 has 15 amino acids. V was shortened by 3 bases and J by 1 base, with 12 bases between the two germline ends. Germline CDR1 reads LGHNA; CDR2 reads YSLEER. CDR3 region: CASSQQGRWNTEAFF. For the CDR3, the DNA is TGCGCCAGCAGCCAGCAGGGCAGATGGAACACTGAAGCTTTCTTT.

The genes are TRBV19 and TRBJ2-1, with 10 bases identical to TRBD1. The J call may not be correct, given that the DNA end is closer to TRBJ2-5. This CDR3 has 15 amino acids. From germline, CDR1 is LNHDA and CDR2 SQIVND (reference sequence). CDR3 amino acids: CASSIARDRGETQYF. The CDR3 DNA sequence: TGTGCCAGTAGTATTGCACGGGACAGGGGTGAGACCCAGTACTTC.

V is TRBV19 and J is TRBJ2-3, with 7 bases fitting TRBD2. The CDR3 spans 14 residues. CDR1 LNHDA and CDR2 SQIVND come from the germline V gene (reference sequence). Germline trimming cut 7 bases from V and 5 bases from J; bases unmatched to any gene: 9. The CDR3 bases are TGTGCCAGTACCGCAAGACTAGCAATAGATACGCAGTATTTT. This codes for CASTARLAIDTQYF. Looking up the rest from reference TRBV19 and TRBJ2-3 gives the full variable domain: DGGITQSPKYLFRKEGQNVTLSCEQNLNHDAMYWYRQDPGQGLRLIYYSQIVNDFQKGDIAEGYSVSREKKESFPLTVTSAQKNPTAFYLCASTARLAIDTQYFGPGTRLTVL.

This clonotype was counted only a few times. CDR3 nucleotide sequence: TGTGCCAGCAGCCAAGAGAGAGAACTAGCGGGATGGGATGAGCAGTTCTTC. Encoded protein: CASSQERELAGWDEQFF. The chain carries TRBV14 and TRBJ2-1; 10 nucleotides align to TRBD2. Germline lookup yields CDR1 SGHDN and CDR2 FVKESK. The V and J ends lost 0 bases and 8 bases, in that order; junction bases with no gene match: 10. The CDR3 sequence is 17 residues long. The complete variable domain, with remaining parts taken from reference TRBV14 and TRBJ2-1, reads EAGVTQFPSHSVIEKGQTVTLRCDPISGHDNLYWYRRVMGKEIKFLLHFVKESKQDESGMPNNRFLAERTGGTYSTLKVQPAELEDSGVYFCASSQERELAGWDEQFFGPGTRLTVL.

The chain recombines TRBV6-1 with TRBJ2-3, with D perhaps matching TRBD2 (5 bases). Per germline, CDR1 MNHNS and CDR2 SASEGT. The CDR3 has 13 residues. The ends were cut back, 8 bases at V and 1 base at J, with 10 bases in the middle. CDR3 sequence (DNA): TGTGCCAGCCTTAGCGTGCGCACAGATACGCAGTATTTT. Residues: CASLSVRTDTQYF.

The rearrangement uses TRBV5-6 and TRBJ1-3, with 7 bases identical to TRBD1. The V gene's germline CDR1 is SGHDT and CDR2 YYEEEE. V trimming: 0 bases; J trimming: 2 bases; junction bases outside the gene matches: 5. This CDR3 is built from 16 residues. For the CDR3, the DNA is TGTGCCAGCAGCTTGGGGGCCACAGGGGCTGGAAACACCATATATTTT. This encodes CASSLGATGAGNTIYF.

This clonotype has at least ten counts. The chain has TRBV11-2 and TRBJ2-7; 9 bases align to TRBD1. The V segment lost 7 bases and the J segment 4 bases; nucleotides outside the gene matches: 17. CDR1 is SGHAT and CDR2 is FQNNGV in the germline V gene. The length of the CDR3 is 17 residues. The CDR3 loop reads CASTYSFTQGAGYEQYF. The DNA of the CDR3 is TGTGCCAGCACCTATTCTTTCACACAGGGGGCGGGGTACGAGCAGTACTTC.

There are a few counts of this clonotype. DNA for the CDR3: TGTGCCAGCAGCGCAGCCGGGTACTACGAGCAGTACTTC. This sequence encodes CASSAAGYYEQYF. The chain carries TRBV3-1 and TRBJ2-7; D remains ambiguous. V shed 5 bases and J shed 3 bases, with 11 bases lying between them. Germline assignment: CDR1 LGHDT and CDR2 YNNKEL (reference sequence). This CDR3 spans 13 amino acids.

This clonotype has just a few counts. This chain links TRBV11-3 with TRBJ1-3; D gene ambiguous. V was shortened by 0 bases and J by 2 bases, with 8 bases between the two germline ends. The CDR3 runs to 15 residues. The germline gives CDR1 SGHNT, CDR2 YENEEA. This chain's CDR3 is CASSLDHSPGNTIYF. The CDR3 DNA sequence: TGTGCCAGCAGCTTAGATCACTCCCCTGGAAACACCATATATTTT.

Many counts were recorded for this clonotype. The chain recombines TRBV11-2 with TRBJ2-7; the D gene is possibly TRBD2 (6 bases). This CDR3 region has 15 residues. In germline, CDR1 is SGHAT, CDR2 FQNNGV. The ends were cut back, 1 base at V and 2 bases at J, with 12 bases in the middle. As DNA, the CDR3 is TGTGCCAGCAGCTTAGGGGACTTACCCCCCTACGAGCAGTACTTC. Its protein is CASSLGDLPPYEQYF.

The chain is built from TRBV9 and TRBJ2-1, with 7 bases lining up with TRBD2. CDR1 is SGDLS, CDR2 YYNGEE, per germline. Germline trimming cut 4 bases from V and 10 bases from J; bases unmatched to any gene: 11. There are 14 residues in the CDR3. As DNA, the CDR3 is TGTGCCAGCAGCCCCCGTATATCGCGGGAGGAGCAGTTCTTC. Residues: CASSPRISREEQFF.

The chain carries TRBV6-2 or TRBV6-3 and TRBJ2-2; 10 bases map to TRBD2. Germline V CDR1 and CDR2: MNHEY, SVGEGT. The V and J ends lost 6 bases and 6 bases, in that order; junction bases with no gene match: 4. The CDR3 runs 14 residues. The CDR3 DNA reads as TGTGCCAGCAGACCCAGCGGGAGGGCCGGGGAGCTGTTTTTT. It specifies CASRPSGRAGELFF.

This clonotype was observed many times. The chain carries TRBV28 and TRBJ2-7; no clear D. CDR3 length equals 13 residues. The ends were cut back, 1 base at V and 3 bases at J, with 7 bases in the middle. CDR1 and CDR2 from the germline V gene are MDHEN and SYDVKM. CDR3 loop: CASSLLGIYEQYF. CDR3 DNA sequence: TGTGCCAGCAGTTTATTGGGGATCTACGAGCAGTACTTC.

This clonotype was detected a few times. J is TRBJ2-7 and V is TRBV18; perhaps TRBD1 as D (6 bases). CDR3 length equals 17 residues. CDR1 is KGHSH and CDR2 is LQKENI in the germline V gene. The germline V and J ends were trimmed by 3 bases and 0 bases, with 18 bases remaining between them. The CDR3 DNA reads TGTGCCAGCTCACCTTTAAAAACAGGGTTGGGCTCCTACGAGCAGTACTTC. This gives the protein CASSPLKTGLGSYEQYF. The variable domain in full, completed from reference TRBV18 and TRBJ2-7, reads NAGVMQNPRHLVRRRGQEARLRCSPMKGHSHVYWYRQLPEEGLKFMVYLQKENIIDESGMPKERFSAEFPKEGPSILRIQQVVRGDSAAYFCASSPLKTGLGSYEQYFGPGTRLTVT.

This clonotype came up many times. The CDR3 sequence is CSASDSSNQPQHF. CDR3 coding DNA: TGCAGTGCTTCGGACAGTAGCAATCAGCCCCAGCATTTT. V gene TRBV20-1 combines with J gene TRBJ1-5; D may be TRBD1 (6 bases). The germline CDR1 and CDR2 sequences are DFQATT and SNEGSKA (reference sequence). V lost 5 bases to trimming and J lost 0 bases, with 8 bases between them. This CDR3 region has 13 residues.

The genes are TRBV7-8 and TRBJ2-1; D is uncertain. Germline CDR1 SGHVS, CDR2 FQNEAQ. Trimming removed 11 bases at V and 7 bases at J, with 12 bases between. This CDR3 contains 11 residues. The CDR3 DNA is TGTGCCGGGATCCTAGGGAATGAGCAGTTCTTC. This codes for CAGILGNEQFF.

The V gene is TRBV6-5, the J gene TRBJ1-2; a possible D gene is TRBD1 (5 bases). Per germline, CDR1 MNHEY and CDR2 SVGAGI. This CDR3 spans 13 amino acids. Trimming took 2 bases from V and 8 from J, leaving 12 bases between them. The CDR3 region has the DNA TGTGCCAGCAGTTACAGTGTCAGGGAGGGCTACACCTTC. It translates to CASSYSVREGYTF.

Note on this clonotype: The conserved final phenylalanine or tryptophan is absent from the CDR3, which likely points to a read error. CDR3 loop: CSARDGGQPQHL. CDR3 nucleotide sequence: TGCAGTGCTAGAGATGGGGGTCAGCCCCAGCATCTT. The chain uses TRBV20-1 and TRBJ1-5; D might be TRBD1 (5 bases). The ends were cut back, 0 bases at V and 6 bases at J, with 6 bases in the middle. The CDR3 runs to 12 residues. The germline CDR1 and CDR2 sequences are DFQATT and SNEGSKA (reference sequence).

This clonotype occurred many times. This rearrangement joins TRBV11-2 to TRBJ1-2, with a tentative D call TRBD1 (5 bases). Per germline, CDR1 SGHAT and CDR2 FQNNGV. The V end lost 1 base, the J end lost 8 bases, and 8 bases lay between the germline ends. CDR3 length: 12 amino acids. CDR3 sequence reads: CASSLAGIGYTF. CDR3 coding DNA: TGTGCCAGCAGCTTAGCAGGGATCGGCTACACCTTC.

In its sample, this clonotype was seen many times. The rearrangement links TRBV27 to TRBJ2-1; maybe TRBD1 (5 bases). The CDR3 is 15 amino acids. Germline values: CDR1 MNHEY, CDR2 SMNVEV (reference sequence). With 6 bases removed from V and 0 bases from J, the gap between germline ends came to 12 bases. CDR3 bases: TGTGCCAGCAGAACGACAGAAAACTCCTACAATGAGCAGTTCTTC. It encodes CASRTTENSYNEQFF.

This clonotype was seen many times. The gene calls are TRBV2 and TRBJ2-1, with 7 positions matching TRBD2. This CDR3 comprises 15 residues. V lost 1 base, J lost 7 bases, and 7 bases stayed unmatched. Germline V gene sequence: CDR1 SNHLY, CDR2 FYNNEI. CDR3 DNA: TGTGCCAGCAGTGAAGAAGGGACTATAAGGAATGAGCAGTTCTTC. This codes for CASSEEGTIRNEQFF.

The rearrangement links TRBV5-1 to TRBJ2-5, with a tentative D call TRBD2 (5 bases). In germline, CDR1 is SGHRS, CDR2 YFSETQ. This CDR3 region has 15 residues. The germline V and J ends were trimmed by 0 bases and 1 base, with 10 bases remaining between them. The CDR3 reads CASSLEASRQETQYF. The CDR3 DNA is TGCGCCAGCAGCTTGGAGGCTAGCCGCCAAGAGACCCAGTACTTC.

This clonotype has only a few counts. V usage is TRBV15 and J usage is TRBJ1-4; tentative D call: TRBD1 (6 bases). Germline V gene sequence: CDR1 LNHNV, CDR2 YYDKDF (reference sequence). The CDR3 spans 13 residues. Trimming left V 4 bases short and J 7 bases short, with 10 bases between. The CDR3 coding sequence is TGTGCCACCAGCAAGGGGGTAGCTGAAAAACTGTTTTTT. Amino acids: CATSKGVAEKLFF.

This clonotype was recorded a few times. J is TRBJ2-7 and V is TRBV5-1; 7 bases are shared with TRBD1. CDR3 size: 13 residues. Germline V gene data show CDR1 as SGHRS and CDR2 as YFSETQ. The ends lost 5 bases at V and 4 bases at J; junction bases unmatched: 6. CDR3 sequence reads: CASRPGQSYEQYF. Written as DNA, the CDR3 is TGCGCCAGCAGACCGGGACAGAGTTACGAGCAGTACTTC.

In this sample, this clonotype turned up a few times. One junction end does not reproduce the germline sequence, and a read error may be involved. The gene calls are TRBV7-2 and TRBJ1-1; D uncertain. The CDR3 spans 13 residues. The germline V gene encodes CDR1 SGHTA and CDR2 FQGNSA. The CDR3 protein is CASRFGMNTEAFF. CDR3 in DNA: TGTGCCAGCCGCTTTGGGATGAACACTGAAGCTTTCTTT.

This clonotype came up many times. CDR3 amino acids: CAWSGQRDQPQHF. The CDR3 nucleotides read TGTGCCTGGAGTGGTCAGAGGGATCAGCCCCAGCATTTT. This sequence joins TRBV30 and TRBJ1-5; D call uncertain. CDR1 and CDR2 (germline): GTSNPN, SVGIG (reference sequence). Trimming stripped 1 base from V and 5 bases from J, with 9 bases between. The CDR3 is 13 residues long.

This clonotype was counted many times. The chain links TRBV20-1 to TRBJ2-7; D is possibly TRBD2 (6 bases). The germline V and J ends were trimmed by 5 bases and 0 bases, with 11 bases remaining between them. CDR1 is DFQATT, CDR2 SNEGSKA, per germline (reference sequence). This CDR3 is 13 amino acids long. The CDR3 coding sequence is TGCAGTGCTTGGGACTTCAGCTCCTACGAGCAGTACTTC. It codes for CSAWDFSSYEQYF.

This clonotype was counted many times. The genes are TRBV7-3 and TRBJ2-3; 10 bases are a match to TRBD2. Looked up from germline, CDR1 is SGHTA and CDR2 is FQGTGA. The CDR3 totals 14 residues. V dropped 5 bases and J dropped 4; count of bases not matched to a gene: 3. The CDR3 sequence: CASSNGLAADTQYF. CDR3 sequence (DNA): TGTGCCAGCAGCAACGGACTAGCGGCAGATACGCAGTATTTT.